The 21 T cell receptor beta chains below all came from one sample that was sequenced in a study of PD-1 blockade in classical Hodgkin lymphoma. Time point defined: cycle 4 day 1 (C4D1), after five to seven weeks of nivolumab. The patients all showed relapse after autologous stem cell transplantation, while their brentuximab vedotin exposure varied. TCRdb keeps only in-frame clones here, not all; method: immunoSEQ multiplex PCR. The sample consists of 15,000 to 20,000 clones, 65% to 85% of them appearing once. Sequenced material: peripheral blood mononuclear cells (PBMCs), taken before the fourth cycle of nivolumab. Receptors were obtained from a human donor with classical Hodgkin lymphoma.

The chain is built from TRBV5-1 and TRBJ2-2, with a weak D call TRBD2 (5 bases). V was shortened by 0 bases and J by 2 bases, with 8 bases between the two germline ends. This CDR3 is 15 amino acids long. The germline V gene has CDR1 SGHRS and CDR2 YFSETQ. The CDR3 is CASSLERINTGELFF. The CDR3 coding sequence is TGCGCCAGCAGCTTGGAGCGGATAAACACCGGGGAGCTGTTTTTT. Full variable domain (rest looked up from reference TRBV5-1 and TRBJ2-2): KAGVTQTPRYLIKTRGQQVTLSCSPISGHRSVSWYQQTPGQGLQFLFEYFSETQRNKGNFPGRFSGRQFSNSRSEMNVSTLELGDSALYLCASSLERINTGELFFGEGSRLTVL.

V and J are TRBV2 and TRBJ1-5; TRBD1 aligns across 7 bases. The ends lost 3 bases at V and 5 bases at J; junction bases unmatched: 7. Germline V gives CDR1 SNHLY, CDR2 FYNNEI. CDR3 length: 15 amino acids. This chain's CDR3 is CASSEETGRHQPQHF. In nucleotides, the CDR3 is TGTGCCAGCAGTGAGGAGACAGGGAGGCATCAGCCCCAGCATTTT.

The V call is TRBV2, the J call TRBJ2-7, with 7 bases identical to TRBD1. The J segment lost 5 bases and the V segment lost 4 bases, leaving 5 bases of the junction unmatched. CDR1 is SNHLY and CDR2 is FYNNEI in the germline V gene. The CDR3 runs to 13 residues. The CDR3: CASSAAGGHEQYF. Written as DNA, the CDR3 is TGTGCCAGCAGTGCGGCAGGGGGACACGAGCAGTACTTC. Complete variable domain (other parts from reference TRBV2 and TRBJ2-7): EPEVTQTPSHQVTQMGQEVILRCVPISNHLYFYWYRQILGQKVEFLVSFYNNEISEKSEIFDDQFSVERPDGSNFTLKIRSTKLEDSAMYFCASSAAGGHEQYFGPGTRLTVT.

The chain combines TRBV5-4 with TRBJ1-1, with 7 bases identical to TRBD1. CDR1 and CDR2 (germline): SGHNT, YYREEE (reference sequence). The CDR3 is 13 residues long. With 4 bases clipped from V and 5 bases from J, the junction kept 5 bases outside the gene matches. The CDR3 region is CASSHEGATEAFF. The CDR3 bases are TGTGCCAGCAGCCACGAGGGGGCTACTGAAGCTTTCTTT.

This CDR3 is CASSYRATGGADTQYF. CDR3 nucleotide sequence: TGTGCCAGCAGTTACCGAGCGACAGGGGGCGCAGATACGCAGTATTTT. The rearrangement uses TRBV6-5 and TRBJ2-3, with TRBD1 identical over 10 bases. Trimming removed 2 bases from V and 4 bases from J; junction bases left unmatched: 6. The CDR3 runs 16 residues. Germline V CDR1 and CDR2: MNHEY, SVGAGI.

This clone was detected a few times. The chain links TRBV6-1 to TRBJ2-7; 10 bases match TRBD2. CDR3 length: 15 amino acids. The ends lost 1 base at V and 0 bases at J; junction bases unmatched: 0. Germline V gene sequence: CDR1 MNHNS, CDR2 SASEGT. CDR3 residues: CASSEGTSGSYEQYF. In DNA, the CDR3 is TGTGCCAGCAGTGAAGGGACTAGCGGCTCCTACGAGCAGTACTTC.

The chain combines TRBV1 with TRBJ2-5. TRBV1 is a pseudogene. The CDR3 has 15 amino acids. CDR3 sequence reads: CTSSQYRADQETQYF. The CDR3 DNA sequence: TGCACCAGCAGCCAGTATAGGGCAGATCAAGAGACCCAGTACTTC.

J is TRBJ2-1 and V is TRBV4-3, with 9 bases aligning to TRBD2. Germline values: CDR1 LGHNA, CDR2 YSLEER. The CDR3 loop spans 15 amino acids. Trimming took 4 bases from V and 5 from J; bases not matched to a gene: 6. CDR3 in DNA: TGCGCCAGCAGCCCACTAGCGGGTGTTAACAATGAGCAGTTCTTC. The encoded protein is CASSPLAGVNNEQFF.

The chain has TRBV4-3 and TRBJ2-7; D possibly corresponds to TRBD1 (5 bases). Trimming shortened V by 2 bases and J by 1 base, and 15 bases separated the two germline ends. The germline CDR1 and CDR2 sequences are LGHNA and YSLEER. This CDR3 spans 16 amino acids. For the CDR3, the DNA is TGCGCCAGCAGCCAAAACAGGCGTCCCCTTTCCTACGAGCAGTACTTC. The encoded protein is CASSQNRRPLSYEQYF.

The rearrangement joins TRBV7-9 to TRBJ1-4, with 7 bases matching TRBD1. V lost 5 bases to trimming and J lost 1 base; unmatched junction nucleotides: 1. Germline CDR1 is SEHNR and CDR2 is FQNEAQ (reference sequence). This CDR3 contains 14 residues. The CDR3 DNA reads as TGTGCCAGCAGCGCAGGGGGAACTAATGAAAAACTGTTTTTT. Encoded protein: CASSAGGTNEKLFF.

The J gene is TRBJ1-2, the V gene TRBV7-9; the match to TRBD1 covers 7 bases. CDR3 size: 14 residues. Germline-derived CDR1 and CDR2 are SEHNR and FQNEAQ (reference sequence). After removal of 4 bases from V and 7 bases from J, the junction contained 9 bases not matched to a gene. CDR3 coding DNA: TGTGCCAGCAGCTCAGGGGGAGCCCTGACTGGCTACACCTTC. This encodes CASSSGGALTGYTF.

CDR3 nucleotides: TGTGCCAGCAGCTTGGTTAAGGTTGACTATGGCTACACCTTC. Amino acids: CASSLVKVDYGYTF. The chain is built from TRBV5-6 and TRBJ1-2; D is unresolved. The germline CDR1 and CDR2 sequences are SGHDT and YYEEEE. V lost 0 bases, J lost 3 bases, and 9 bases lay in between. CDR3 length: 14 amino acids.

The chain recombines TRBV19 with TRBJ2-5; TRBD2 matches 10 bases. Per germline, CDR1 LNHDA and CDR2 SQIVND (reference sequence). The CDR3 spans 14 residues. J was trimmed by 2 bases and V by 7 bases; bases with no gene match: 4. Written as DNA, the CDR3 is TGTGCCAGTAACCCAGCGGGGGGGCAAGAGACCCAGTACTTC. Translated, it gives CASNPAGGQETQYF.

J is TRBJ2-5 and V is TRBV7-8; D is undetermined. The V and J ends lost 2 bases and 4 bases respectively, with 5 bases between them. Germline assignment: CDR1 SGHVS and CDR2 FQNEAQ. The length of the CDR3 is 12 residues. The DNA for the CDR3 is TGTGCCAGCAGCTTATCGTCAGAGACCCAGTACTTC. This sequence encodes CASSLSSETQYF.

The rearrangement links TRBV5-6 to TRBJ2-7, with no clear D. Germline CDR1 reads SGHDT; CDR2 reads YYEEEE. V was shortened by 2 bases and J by 0 bases, with 12 bases between the two germline ends. The CDR3 extends over 15 amino acids. The CDR3 here is CASSLMGLSSYEQYF. CDR3 sequence (DNA): TGTGCCAGCAGCTTAATGGGGTTGAGCTCCTACGAGCAGTACTTC. The complete variable domain, with remaining parts taken from reference TRBV5-6 and TRBJ2-7, reads DAGVTQSPTHLIKTRGQQVTLRCSPKSGHDTVSWYQQALGQGPQFIFQYYEEEERQRGNFPDRFSGHQFPNYSSELNVNALLLGDSALYLCASSLMGLSSYEQYFGPGTRLTVT.

This clone was counted once. This sequence joins TRBV13 and TRBJ2-7; D gene unclear. V was trimmed by 4 bases and J by 3 bases, leaving 7 bases between them. From germline, CDR1 is PRHDT and CDR2 FYEKMQ (reference sequence). This CDR3 is 12 amino acids long. In DNA, the CDR3 is TGTGCCAGCAGCTCCGGGTTCTACGAGCAGTACTTC. As protein: CASSSGFYEQYF.

For the CDR3, the DNA is TGTGCCAGCAGAGGGGATTTTAGCAATCAGCCCCAGCATTTT. Translation: CASRGDFSNQPQHF. V usage is TRBV2 and J usage is TRBJ1-5; perhaps TRBD1 as D (5 bases). Germline V lookup: CDR1 SNHLY, CDR2 FYNNEI. The ends were cut back, 6 bases at V and 0 bases at J, with 9 bases in the middle. This CDR3 is built from 14 residues.

The chain uses TRBV4-3 and TRBJ1-2; D is ambiguous. The V end was cut by 1 base, the J end by 8 bases, with 11 bases between. CDR1 LGHNA and CDR2 YSLEER come from the germline V gene. The CDR3 consists of 13 residues. CDR3 bases: TGCGCCAGCAGCCAAGCCACAGCAGGAGGCTACACCTTC. Protein sequence: CASSQATAGGYTF.

The genes are TRBV12-5 and TRBJ2-3; TRBD2 aligns across 7 bases. Germline V gene lookup returns CDR1 LGHNT and CDR2 FRNRAP. V shed 7 bases and J 3 bases; nucleotides not matched to a gene: 10. This CDR3 region has 15 residues. The CDR3 reads CASEVGEGRTDTQYF. CDR3 bases: TGTGCTAGTGAAGTGGGGGAGGGCCGAACAGATACGCAGTATTTT.

A few counts support this clone. Other DNA variants within this sample encode the same CDR3. The V call is TRBV19, the J call TRBJ1-1; D remains unclear. V was clipped by 3 bases and J by 2 bases, with 7 bases between them. Germline-derived CDR1 and CDR2 are LNHDA and SQIVND (reference sequence). This CDR3 has 13 amino acids. In nucleotides, the CDR3 is TGTGCCAGTAGTATTAACTCTAACACTGAAGCTTTCTTT. Residues: CASSINSNTEAFF.

The chain uses TRBV25-1 and TRBJ1-5; 9 bases line up with TRBD1. The germline V gene has CDR1 MGHDK and CDR2 SYGVNS. This CDR3 is 15 amino acids long. With 2 bases clipped from V and 7 bases from J, the junction kept 6 bases outside the gene matches. The CDR3 DNA reads TGTGCCAGCAGTGAACCGGGACAGGGTCGGCAGCCCCAGCATTTT. Amino acids: CASSEPGQGRQPQHF.